A selection of T cell receptor delta chains follows, all from one sample in a study of gammadelta T cells in human blood. TCRdb reprocessed the RT-PCR reads through CATT. Of roughly 430 delta-chain clones in the sample, roughly 42% were seen once. Sample: Vgamma9Vdelta2 gamma-delta T cells from adult blood. The source of these receptors is a human donor. The CDR3 runs from the conserved cysteine through the conserved F or W. D genes are given only for firm matches. Clone size is stated in some rows and not others, as once, few, many or a class when expanded.

j_call d_call clone_size v_call cdr3_nt cdr3_aa
TRDJ1 TRDD3 few TRDV2 TGTGCCTGTGACATATTGCTGGGGGAAGTCGGCACCGATAAACTCATCTTT CACDILLGEVGTDKLIF
TRDJ3 TRDD3 once TRDV2 TGTGCCACCGTGGGGGAAAGTACCCGACAGATGTTTTTC CATVGESTRQMFF
TRDJ1 TRDD3 NA TRDV2 TGTGCCTGTGACAGTCTGGGGGGGGACACCGATAAACTCATCTTT CACDSLGGDTDKLIF
TRDJ1 TRDD3 large TRDV2 TGTGCCTGTGACAGACTGGGGGATAGGAATTCCCACACCGATAAACTCATCTTT CACDRLGDRNSHTDKLIF
TRDJ1 TRDD3 large TRDV2 TGTGCCTGTGACACAGTGGTACCTACTACTGGGGGATACAGTAGAACCGATAAACTCATCTTT CACDTVVPTTGGYSRTDKLIF
TRDJ1 TRDD3 hyperexpanded TRDV2 TGTGCCTGTGACACCGTTGATCGGGGGATACTATCTAATGTCGATAAACTCATCTTT CACDTVDRGILSNVDKLIF
TRDJ1 TRDD3 NA TRDV2 TGTGCCTGTGACATATTGCTGGGGGAAGTCGGCGCCGATAAACTCATCTTT CACDILLGEVGADKLIF
TRDJ1 TRDD3 hyperexpanded TRDV2 TGTGCCTGTGACACCGTCAGGCCCACTGGGGGATACGGTTATAGGAGGGCCGATAAACTCATCTTT CACDTVRPTGGYGYRRADKLIF
TRDJ1 TRDD3 large TRDV2 TGTGCCTGTGACAGATTGGGGGATGGGGATAAACTCATCTTT CACDRLGDGDKLIF
TRDJ2 TRDD3 large TRDV2 TGTGCCTGTGACAAGATACTGGGGGATACCGGGTCTTTGACAGCACAACTCTTCTTT CACDKILGDTGSLTAQLFF
TRDJ2 TRDD3 few TRDV2 TGTGCCTGTGACACCCTGGGGGATACGGGAACAGCACAACTCTTCTTT CACDTLGDTGTAQLFF
TRDJ1 TRDD3 medium-sized TRDV2 TGTGCCTGTGACACCGTTTCGCGGGATACGTACGATAAACTCATCTTT CACDTVSRDTYDKLIF
TRDJ1 NA medium-sized TRDV2 TGTGCCTGTGACACCGTAGGGGCAAACGATAAACTCATCTTT CACDTVGANDKLIF
TRDJ1 NA NA TRDV2 TGTGCCTGTGACACCGTTGAACCACTGAGGAGATACACCGATAAACTCATCTTT CACDTVEPLRRYTDKLIF